The rows below give T cell receptor beta chains drawn from one sample of a study of blood T cell repertoires in COVID-19. Measured with immunoSEQ multiplex PCR; TCRdb has only the in-frame clones, and not every one. The sample lists roughly 190,000 clones; roughly 86% were seen once. The sequencing input was PBMCs or T cells enriched from blood (not recorded which). The source is a woman in her forties in a cohort exposed to, infected with or recovered from COVID-19 (not recorded which). CDR3s include the opening cysteine and the closing phenylalanine or tryptophan. Each record gives: D gene, J gene, V gene, clone size, CDR3 protein, CDR3 DNA. The D gene is left open where the match is weak. Clone size is shown for a subset of rows, as once, few, many or a class of expanded clone.

>TRBD1|TRBJ1-4|TRBV19|NA
CASSLRDSGSDEKLFF
TGTGCCAGTAGTCTGCGGGACAGTGGATCAGATGAAAAACTGTTTTTT
>NA|TRBJ2-3|TRBV11-3|NA
CASSLSSRRFCTDTQYF
TGTGCCAGCAGCTTAAGTAGTAGGCGGTTCTGCACAGATACGCAGTATTTT
>NA|TRBJ1-1|TRBV4-2|NA
CASSQTTMGEAFF
TGTGCCAGCAGCCAAACTACAATGGGTGAAGCTTTCTTT
>NA|TRBJ1-5|TRBV15|NA
CATSAVGSNQPQHF
TGTGCCACCAGCGCGGTCGGGAGCAATCAGCCCCAGCATTTT
>TRBD2|TRBJ2-2|TRBV27|NA
CASQGAGGRFGELFF
TGTGCCAGCCAAGGAGCGGGGGGCCGATTCGGGGAGCTGTTTTTT
>NA|TRBJ1-2|TRBV28|NA
CASRQGRDYGYTF
TGTGCCAGCAGACAGGGCAGGGACTATGGCTACACCTTC
>TRBD1|TRBJ2-7|TRBV19|NA
CASSIAGGAFYEQYF
TGTGCCAGTAGTATAGCAGGGGGCGCATTCTACGAGCAGTACTTC
>TRBD1|TRBJ1-3|TRBV7-9|NA
CASSSPTGSPSGNTIYF
TGTGCCAGCAGCTCTCCGACAGGGAGCCCCTCTGGAAACACCATATATTTT
>TRBD2|TRBJ2-3|TRBV27|NA
CASTRAGGPDTQYF
TGTGCCAGCACAAGAGCGGGGGGGCCAGATACGCAGTATTTT
>NA|TRBJ1-5|TRBV27|NA
CASSLSRDQPQHF
TGTGCCAGCAGTTTATCCAGGGATCAGCCCCAGCATTTT
>NA|TRBJ1-4|TRBV4-1|NA
CASSSPPATNEKLFF
TGCGCCAGCAGCTCCCCCCCTGCAACTAATGAAAAACTGTTTTTT
>NA|TRBJ2-7|TRBV7-9|NA
CASCKMSSYEQYF
TGTGCCAGCTGTAAGATGAGCTCCTACGAGCAGTACTTC
>TRBD1|TRBJ2-1|TRBV13|NA
CASSLAAGGFYNEQFF
TGTGCCAGCAGCTTAGCTGCAGGGGGCTTCTACAATGAGCAGTTCTTC
>TRBD1|TRBJ1-1|TRBV10-3|NA
CAISEPQGAVTEAFF
TGTGCCATCAGTGAGCCGCAGGGGGCAGTCACTGAAGCTTTCTTT
>NA|TRBJ1-1|TRBV6-5|few
CASRDRQLNTEAFF
TGTGCCAGCAGAGACAGACAGTTGAACACTGAAGCTTTCTTT
>NA|TRBJ1-3|TRBV24-1|NA
CATSDPTGTGNTIYF
TGTGCCACCAGTGATCCAACAGGGACTGGAAACACCATATATTTT
>TRBD1|TRBJ1-3|TRBV28|NA
CASSLPGTAGNTIYF
TGTGCCAGCAGTTTGCCCGGGACAGCTGGAAACACCATATATTTT
>NA|TRBJ2-1|TRBV25-1|few
CASRRGNSYNEQFF
TGTGCCAGCCGAAGGGGCAACTCCTACAATGAGCAGTTCTTC
>NA|TRBJ2-7|TRBV3-1/TRBV3-2|NA
CASSQGRERYEQYF
TGTGCCAGCAGCCAGGGCAGGGAAAGGTACGAGCAGTACTTC
>NA|TRBJ2-3|TRBV6-5|once
CASWWGTSTDTQYF
TGTGCCAGCTGGTGGGGGACTAGCACAGATACGCAGTATTTT
>TRBD2|TRBJ2-7|TRBV6-5|NA
CASRPAGESYEQYF
TGTGCCAGCAGACCAGCGGGGGAGTCCTACGAGCAGTACTTC
>NA|TRBJ2-5|TRBV19|NA
CASSKQTPQETQYF
TGTGCCAGTAGTAAGCAGACTCCCCAAGAGACCCAGTACTTC
>NA|TRBJ1-1|TRBV27|NA
CASSSRGRRSNTEAFF
TGTGCCAGCAGTTCCAGGGGTAGGAGGTCGAACACTGAAGCTTTCTTT
>TRBD1|TRBJ1-4|TRBV7-9|NA
CASSLGGGEEKLFF
TGTGCCAGCAGCTTAGGAGGGGGCGAGGAAAAACTGTTTTTT
>NA|TRBJ1-1|TRBV2|NA
CASSDERMNTEAFF
TGTGCCAGCAGTGATGAGAGAATGAACACTGAAGCTTTCTTT
>TRBD2|TRBJ2-3|TRBV30|NA
CALRSGRAAADTQYF
TGTGCCTTAAGAAGTGGGAGGGCCGCCGCAGATACGCAGTATTTT
>NA|TRBJ1-1|TRBV6-6|NA
CASSSADQGNTEAFF
TGTGCCAGCAGTTCCGCGGACCAGGGCAACACTGAAGCTTTCTTT
>NA|TRBJ2-7|TRBV24-1|once
CATSDFYAYEQYF
TGTGCCACCAGTGATTTTTATGCCTACGAGCAGTACTTC
>NA|TRBJ2-1|TRBV9|NA
CASRPVGDSAKTYNEQFF
TGTGCCAGCAGGCCCGTGGGTGATAGCGCGAAAACTTACAATGAGCAGTTCTTC
>NA|TRBJ1-1|TRBV19|NA
CASRGGRGENTEAFF
TGTGCCAGCCGGGGGGGGCGCGGGGAGAACACTGAAGCTTTCTTT